This T cell receptor (beta chain) was sequenced for a study of T cell responses to AZD1222 COVID-19 vaccine. Points from the study as a whole: Mapped onto spike, vaccine-associated CD4 TCRs spanned it and were dominant at 160-218 and 743-854.

The assay was immunoSEQ multiplex PCR, and TCRdb's table has in-frame clones only and misses some. The repertoire holds roughly 110,000 clones, roughly nine tenths seen once, with 4.8% in the top ten. In the case of this clone: Its antigen is not known.

V was trimmed by 3 bases and J by 8 bases, leaving 19 bases between them. There are 15 residues in the CDR3. Germline-derived CDR1 and CDR2 are MGHRA and YSYEKL. The TCR comes from an adult who received the AZD1222 COVID-19 vaccine. The sequences come from peripheral blood, collected 28 days after the second AZD1222 dose. The chain links TRBV4-1 to TRBJ1-2; D is possibly TRBD1 (5 bases). CDR3 region: CASSQDNDLPAGYTF. In DNA form, the CDR3 reads TGCGCCAGCAGCCAGGACAATGATTTGCCTGCGGGCTACACCTTC.